This T cell receptor (beta chain) is drawn from a study of blood T cell repertoires in COVID-19. About the research overall: In each case, the material was cDNA or gDNA derived from T cells, B-cell-depleted T cells, or PBMCs.

Enrolled during active infection, Seattle patients were then followed longitudinally. The repertoire was sequenced with immunoSEQ multiplex PCR; TCRdb's copy has only in-frame clones and lacks some. The sample includes 200,000 to 250,000 clones, 90% to 95% seen only once; the top ten take around 0.85%. The specimen sequenced was peripheral blood. The source of this sequence is a man aged 55 to 69 with COVID-19, enrolled during active disease.

CDR3: CASSIGRGGTDTQYF. Here the CDR3 DNA reads TGTGCCAGTAGTATAGGGCGGGGGGGAACCGATACGCAGTATTTT. The rearrangement links TRBV19 to TRBJ2-3, with 9 nucleotides matching TRBD2. Unmatched junction bases numbered 5, after V lost 1 base and J lost 6 bases. The germline V gene has CDR1 LNHDA and CDR2 SQIVND (reference sequence). The CDR3 has 15 amino acids.